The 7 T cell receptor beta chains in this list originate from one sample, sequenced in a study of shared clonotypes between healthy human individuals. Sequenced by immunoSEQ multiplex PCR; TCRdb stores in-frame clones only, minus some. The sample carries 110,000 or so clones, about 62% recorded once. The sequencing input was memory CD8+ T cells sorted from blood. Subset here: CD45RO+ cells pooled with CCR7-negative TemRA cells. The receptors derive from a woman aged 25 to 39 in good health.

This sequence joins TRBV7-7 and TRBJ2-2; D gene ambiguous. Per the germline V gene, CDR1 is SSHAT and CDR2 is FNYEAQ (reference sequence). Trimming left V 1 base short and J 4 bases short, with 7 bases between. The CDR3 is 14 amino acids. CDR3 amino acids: CASSLGWATGELFF. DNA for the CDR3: TGTGCCAGCAGCTTAGGGTGGGCCACCGGGGAGCTGTTTTTT.

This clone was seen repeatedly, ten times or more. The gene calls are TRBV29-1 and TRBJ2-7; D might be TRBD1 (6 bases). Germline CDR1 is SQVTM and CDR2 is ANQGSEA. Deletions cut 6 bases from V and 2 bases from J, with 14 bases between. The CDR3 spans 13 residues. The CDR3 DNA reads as TGCAGCGTCGCTGACAGGATAGCCTACGAGCAGTACTTC. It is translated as CSVADRIAYEQYF.

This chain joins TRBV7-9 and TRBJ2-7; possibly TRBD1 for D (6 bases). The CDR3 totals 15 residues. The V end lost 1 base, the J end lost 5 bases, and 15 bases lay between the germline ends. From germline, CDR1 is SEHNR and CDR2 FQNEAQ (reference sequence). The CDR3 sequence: CASSLVQGLAHEQYF. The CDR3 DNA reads TGTGCCAGCAGCTTAGTACAGGGTTTAGCGCACGAGCAGTACTTC.

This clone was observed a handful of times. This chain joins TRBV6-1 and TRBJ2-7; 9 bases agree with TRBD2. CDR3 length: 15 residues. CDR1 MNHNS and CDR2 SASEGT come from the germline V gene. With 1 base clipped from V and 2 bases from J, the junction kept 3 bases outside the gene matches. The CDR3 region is CASSEGLAEPYEQYF. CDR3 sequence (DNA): TGTGCCAGCAGTGAAGGACTAGCGGAGCCCTACGAGCAGTACTTC.

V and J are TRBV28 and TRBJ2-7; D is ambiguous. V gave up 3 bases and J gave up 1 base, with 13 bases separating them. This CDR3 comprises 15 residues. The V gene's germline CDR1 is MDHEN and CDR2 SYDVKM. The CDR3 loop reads CASSFSMDLSYEQYF. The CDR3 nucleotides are TGTGCCAGCAGTTTTTCGATGGACCTTTCCTACGAGCAGTACTTC.

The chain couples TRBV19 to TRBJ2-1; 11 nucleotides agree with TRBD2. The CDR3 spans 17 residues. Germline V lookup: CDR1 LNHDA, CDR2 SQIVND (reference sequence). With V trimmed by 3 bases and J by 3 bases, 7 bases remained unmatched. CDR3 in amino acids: CASSITSGSVIYNEQFF. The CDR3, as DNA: TGTGCCAGTAGTATCACTAGCGGGAGCGTTATCTACAATGAGCAGTTCTTC.

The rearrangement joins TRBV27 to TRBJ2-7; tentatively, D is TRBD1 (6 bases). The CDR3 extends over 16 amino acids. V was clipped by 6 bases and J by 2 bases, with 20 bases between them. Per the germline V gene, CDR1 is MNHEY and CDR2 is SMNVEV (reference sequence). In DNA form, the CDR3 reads TGTGCCAGCAGCCTCACCCTTGGACAGCTTGCCTACGAGCAGTACTTC. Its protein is CASSLTLGQLAYEQYF.